The 19 T cell receptor beta chains presented below share a single source sample, sequenced in a study of blood T cell repertoires in COVID-19. TCRdb's table, derived via immunoSEQ multiplex PCR, lists solely in-frame clones and lacks some. This sample has over 200,000 clones, with about 85% found just once. The sequenced sample was PBMCs or T cells enriched from blood (not recorded which). The receptors stem from a man aged 40-50 years who had recovered from COVID-19.

This rearrangement joins TRBV30 to TRBJ2-7, with a weak D call TRBD1 (5 bases). V was pared by 2 bases and J by 7 bases, with 12 bases between. The germline gives CDR1 GTSNPN, CDR2 SVGIG (reference sequence). The CDR3 contains 12 residues. CDR3 nucleotides: TGTGCCTGGAGTTGGGGCGCGGCGGAGCAGTACTTC. Translating it yields CAWSWGAAEQYF.

The CDR3 DNA sequence: TGTGCCTGGAGCGGGACTTTTTCTTCTTTGGGTGAAGCTTTCTTT. Its protein is CAWSGTFSSLGEAFF. The V gene is TRBV30, the J gene TRBJ1-1; D might be TRBD1 (5 bases). Germline CDR1 reads GTSNPN; CDR2 reads SVGIG (reference sequence). The V end was cut by 3 bases, the J end by 7 bases, with 21 bases between. This CDR3 is 15 amino acids long.

The table lists this clone with a count of one. The chain is built from TRBV27 and TRBJ1-2, with TRBD1 matching over 11 bases. CDR1 and CDR2 (germline): MNHEY, SMNVEV (reference sequence). CDR3 length: 14 residues. V dropped 2 bases and J dropped 4; count of bases not matched to a gene: 0. CDR3 nucleotides: TGTGCCAGCAGTTTAGGGACAGGGGGCTATGGCTACACCTTC. Translating gives CASSLGTGGYGYTF.

V is TRBV7-2 and J is TRBJ2-3; D remains unclear. V was shortened by 0 bases and J by 9 bases, with 13 bases between the two germline ends. The germline gives CDR1 SGHTA, CDR2 FQGNSA. The length of the CDR3 is 14 residues. CDR3 region: CASSLAGLSRTQYF. DNA for the CDR3: TGTGCCAGCAGCTTAGCGGGCCTCTCAAGAACGCAGTATTTT.

This chain joins TRBV28 and TRBJ2-5; D is unclear. The CDR3 loop spans 13 amino acids. V was shortened by 6 bases and J by 1 base, with 9 bases between the two germline ends. The germline CDR1 and CDR2 sequences are MDHEN and SYDVKM. The CDR3 loop is CASSLPIQETQYF. In nucleotides, the CDR3 is TGTGCCAGCAGCCTACCCATCCAAGAGACCCAGTACTTC. Full variable domain (outside the CDR3, taken from reference TRBV28 and TRBJ2-5): DVKVTQSSRYLVKRTGEKVFLECVQDMDHENMFWYRQDPGLGLRLIYFSYDVKMKEKGDIPEGYSVSREKKERFSLILESASTNQTSMYLCASSLPIQETQYFGPGTRLLVL.

The rearrangement joins TRBV7-9 to TRBJ1-5; a weak D match, TRBD1 (6 bases). Per the germline V gene, CDR1 is SEHNR and CDR2 is FQNEAQ (reference sequence). V lost 0 bases and J 3 bases, leaving 9 bases between the germline ends. There are 15 residues in the CDR3. The CDR3, as DNA: TGTGCCAGCAGCTTAGCGCCGGGACACAATCAGCCCCAGCATTTT. This translates into CASSLAPGHNQPQHF.

In DNA form, the CDR3 reads TGTGCCAGCAGTGAAGCGTCACGGGGAAAACTGTTTTTT. Translated: CASSEASRGKLFF. V and J are TRBV2 and TRBJ1-4; no reliable D call. The CDR3 covers 13 residues. Germline CDR1 SNHLY, CDR2 FYNNEI. Trimming removed 0 bases from V and 10 bases from J, with 9 bases in between.

This rearrangement joins TRBV19 to TRBJ2-3; D is possibly TRBD1 (6 bases). CDR1 and CDR2 (germline): LNHDA, SQIVND (reference sequence). V lost 7 bases and J lost 6, with 20 bases in between. CDR3 length: 15 residues. The CDR3 loop is CASTPLQGSSDTQYF. The CDR3 coding sequence is TGTGCCAGTACCCCATTGCAGGGGTCATCGGATACGCAGTATTTT.

The rearrangement uses TRBV5-1 and TRBJ2-7, with D unresolved. The CDR3 consists of 11 residues. From germline, CDR1 is SGHRS and CDR2 YFSETQ. Trimming removed 2 bases at V and 5 bases at J, with 5 bases between. CDR3: CASSFLDEQYF. The DNA for the CDR3 is TGCGCCAGCAGCTTTCTCGACGAGCAGTACTTC.

The chain links TRBV7-2 to TRBJ2-1; 8 positions match TRBD2. This CDR3 spans 14 amino acids. Germline loops: CDR1 SGHTA, CDR2 FQGNSA. V shed 2 bases, J shed 6 bases, and the junction held 3 bases outside the gene matches. CDR3 region: CASSLTSGGNEQFF. The CDR3 DNA sequence: TGTGCCAGCAGCTTAACTAGCGGCGGCAATGAGCAGTTCTTC.

The chain uses TRBV7-8 and TRBJ1-2; D is unclear. Germline CDR1 SGHVS, CDR2 FQNEAQ. The CDR3 extends over 16 amino acids. The V end was cut by 1 base, the J end by 1 base, with 13 bases between. The CDR3 reads CASSLVPSNSNYGYTF. The CDR3 DNA follows: TGTGCCAGCAGCTTAGTCCCCTCGAACAGTAACTATGGCTACACCTTC.

This chain joins TRBV7-9 and TRBJ1-1; 9 nucleotides line up with TRBD1. The germline V gene encodes CDR1 SEHNR and CDR2 FQNEAQ (reference sequence). The ends lost 5 bases at V and 0 bases at J; junction bases unmatched: 7. There are 16 residues in the CDR3. The DNA for the CDR3 is TGTGCCAGCAGCCCACAGGGGGCGGGGGTGAACACTGAAGCTTTCTTT. As protein: CASSPQGAGVNTEAFF.

The gene calls are TRBV9 and TRBJ2-1; 7 positions agree with TRBD1. The germline CDR1 and CDR2 sequences are SGDLS and YYNGEE. This CDR3 region has 14 residues. Germline trimming cut 1 base from V and 9 bases from J; bases unmatched to any gene: 7. DNA of the CDR3: TGTGCCAGCAGCGTATCGGGGCGGACAGGTGAGCAGTTCTTC. Its translation: CASSVSGRTGEQFF. Together with reference TRBV9 and TRBJ2-1, the CDR3 gives the full variable domain: DSGVTQTPKHLITATGQRVTLRCSPRSGDLSVYWYQQSLDQGLQFLIQYYNGEERAKGNILERFSAQQFPDLHSELNLSSLELGDSALYFCASSVSGRTGEQFFGPGTRLTVL.

This clone was detected only once. V and J are TRBV6-6 and TRBJ1-4; a weak D match, TRBD1 (6 bases). The V and J ends lost 7 bases and 4 bases respectively, with 13 bases between them. In germline, CDR1 is MNHNY, CDR2 SVGAGI (reference sequence). This CDR3 comprises 14 residues. The CDR3 nucleotides are TGTGCCAGCACCAAGGACAGCCGTAATGAAAAACTGTTTTTT. This gives the protein CASTKDSRNEKLFF.

This clone has just a few counts. The chain carries TRBV6-4 and TRBJ2-3, with 8 bases identical to TRBD2. This CDR3 comprises 14 residues. Germline V gene lookup returns CDR1 MRHNA and CDR2 SNTAGT. J lost 8 bases, V lost 1 base, and 5 bases had no gene match. CDR3 coding DNA: TGTGCCAGCAGTGACTGGAGCGGGAGTACTACGCAGTATTTT. Translating gives CASSDWSGSTTQYF.

The gene calls are TRBV19 and TRBJ2-4, with D hard to call. Trimming took 9 bases from V and 1 from J, leaving 13 bases between them. CDR1 is LNHDA, CDR2 SQIVND, per germline (reference sequence). The CDR3 is 14 residues long. The CDR3 spells CASSVTYAKNIQYF. The CDR3 DNA is TGTGCCAGCTCCGTTACATATGCCAAAAACATTCAGTACTTC.

V and J are TRBV25-1 and TRBJ2-3; 11 bases line up with TRBD2. The CDR3 is 17 residues long. The germline V gene has CDR1 MGHDK and CDR2 SYGVNS. V trimming: 7 bases; J trimming: 6 bases; junction bases outside the gene matches: 15. This chain's CDR3 is CASKPGLAAESVDTQYF. CDR3 DNA: TGTGCCAGCAAGCCGGGACTAGCGGCCGAGAGTGTGGATACGCAGTATTTT.

The V call is TRBV12-5, the J call TRBJ1-4; possibly TRBD1 for D (6 bases). Germline CDR1 is LGHNT and CDR2 is FRNRAP. V was clipped by 0 bases and J by 5 bases, with 13 bases between them. The CDR3 is 16 residues long. The CDR3 DNA sequence: TGTGCTAGTGGTTTGGTTTCAGGGGCTCGAAATGAAAAACTGTTTTTT. It codes for CASGLVSGARNEKLFF.

The chain links TRBV28 to TRBJ1-2, with 11 bases aligning to TRBD1. Germline CDR1 is MDHEN and CDR2 is SYDVKM. After removal of 5 bases from V and 5 bases from J, the junction contained 4 bases not matched to a gene. The CDR3 extends over 14 amino acids. CDR3 sequence (DNA): TGTGCCAGCAGTCTGGACAGGGGGCGGTATGGCTACACCTTC. Protein sequence: CASSLDRGRYGYTF.